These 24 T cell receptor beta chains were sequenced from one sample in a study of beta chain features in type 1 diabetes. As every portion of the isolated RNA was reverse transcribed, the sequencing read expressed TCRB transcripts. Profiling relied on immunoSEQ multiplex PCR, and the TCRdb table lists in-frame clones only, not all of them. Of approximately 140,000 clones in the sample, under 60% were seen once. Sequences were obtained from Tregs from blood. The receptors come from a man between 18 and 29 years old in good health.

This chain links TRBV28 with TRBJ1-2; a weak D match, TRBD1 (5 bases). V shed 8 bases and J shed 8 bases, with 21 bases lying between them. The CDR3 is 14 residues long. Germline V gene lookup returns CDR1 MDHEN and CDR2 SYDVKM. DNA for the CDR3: TGTGCCAGCGACGGGGGTGCGGGATCTAGGGGCTACACCTTC. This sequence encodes CASDGGAGSRGYTF.

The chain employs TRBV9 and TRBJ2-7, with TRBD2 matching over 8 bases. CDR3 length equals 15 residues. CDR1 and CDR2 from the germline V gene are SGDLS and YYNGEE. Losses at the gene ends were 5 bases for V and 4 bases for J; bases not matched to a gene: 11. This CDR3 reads CASSPVAGIGYEQYF. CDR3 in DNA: TGTGCCAGCAGTCCTGTAGCGGGAATCGGATACGAGCAGTACTTC.

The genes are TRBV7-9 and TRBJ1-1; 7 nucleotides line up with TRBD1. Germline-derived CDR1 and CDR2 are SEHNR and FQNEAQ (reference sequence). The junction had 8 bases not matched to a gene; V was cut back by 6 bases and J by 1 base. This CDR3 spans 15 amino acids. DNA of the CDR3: TGTGCCAGCAGAGACAGGGAAAGCTGGAACACTGAAGCTTTCTTT. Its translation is CASRDRESWNTEAFF.

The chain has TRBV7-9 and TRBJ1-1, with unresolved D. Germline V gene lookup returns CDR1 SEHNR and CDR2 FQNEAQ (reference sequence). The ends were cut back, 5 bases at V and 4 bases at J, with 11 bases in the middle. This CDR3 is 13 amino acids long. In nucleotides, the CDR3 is TGTGCCAGCAGCCCGAACCAGGTCACTGAAGCTTTCTTT. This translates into CASSPNQVTEAFF.

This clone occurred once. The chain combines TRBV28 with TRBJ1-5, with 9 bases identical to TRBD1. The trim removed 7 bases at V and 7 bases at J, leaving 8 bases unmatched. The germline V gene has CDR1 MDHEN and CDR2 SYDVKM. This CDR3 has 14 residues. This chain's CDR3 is CASIWGQGLQPQHF. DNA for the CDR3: TGTGCCAGCATTTGGGGACAGGGTCTCCAGCCCCAGCATTTT.

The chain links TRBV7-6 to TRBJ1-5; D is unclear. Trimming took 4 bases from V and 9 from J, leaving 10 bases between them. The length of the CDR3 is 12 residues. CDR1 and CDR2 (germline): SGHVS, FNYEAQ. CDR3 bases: TGTGCCAGCAGCTCCGCGCGGGGGCCCCAGCATTTT. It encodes CASSSARGPQHF.

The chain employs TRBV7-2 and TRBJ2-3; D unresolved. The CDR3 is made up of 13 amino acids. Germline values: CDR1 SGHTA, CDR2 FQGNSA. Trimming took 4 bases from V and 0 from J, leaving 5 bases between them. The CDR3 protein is CASSSVSTDTQYF. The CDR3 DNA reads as TGTGCCAGCAGCTCCGTCAGCACAGATACGCAGTATTTT.

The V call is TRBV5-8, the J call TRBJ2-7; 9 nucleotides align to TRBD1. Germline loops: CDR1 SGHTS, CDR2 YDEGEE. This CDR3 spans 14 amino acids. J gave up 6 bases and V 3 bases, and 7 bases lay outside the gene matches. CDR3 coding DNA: TGTGCCAGCAGCTCCGGGGACAGGGTTAGCGAGCAGTACTTC. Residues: CASSSGDRVSEQYF. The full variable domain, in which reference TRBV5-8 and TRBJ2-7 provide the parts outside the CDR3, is EAGVTQSPTHLIKTRGQQATLRCSPISGHTSVYWYQQALGLGLQFLLWYDEGEERNRGNFPPRFSGRQFPNYSSELNVNALELEDSALYLCASSSGDRVSEQYFGPGTRLTVT.

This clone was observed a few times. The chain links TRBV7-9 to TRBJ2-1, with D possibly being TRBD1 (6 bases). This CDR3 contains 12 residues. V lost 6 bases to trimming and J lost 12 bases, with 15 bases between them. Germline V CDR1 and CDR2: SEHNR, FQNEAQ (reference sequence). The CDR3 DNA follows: TGTGCCAGCAGGGGGACATCGGGGCGGCAGTTCTTC. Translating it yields CASRGTSGRQFF.

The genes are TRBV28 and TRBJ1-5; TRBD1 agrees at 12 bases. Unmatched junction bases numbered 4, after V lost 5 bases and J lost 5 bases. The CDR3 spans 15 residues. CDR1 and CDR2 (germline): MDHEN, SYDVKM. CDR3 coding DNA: TGTGCCAGCAGTCCCGGGACAGGGGGCGATCAGCCCCAGCATTTT. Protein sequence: CASSPGTGGDQPQHF.

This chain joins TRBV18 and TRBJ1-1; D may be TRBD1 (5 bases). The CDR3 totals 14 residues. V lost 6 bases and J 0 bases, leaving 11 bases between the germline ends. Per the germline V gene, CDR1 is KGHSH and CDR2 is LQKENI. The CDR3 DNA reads TGTGCCAGCTCTTCGAGACAGCTGAACACTGAAGCTTTCTTT. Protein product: CASSSRQLNTEAFF.

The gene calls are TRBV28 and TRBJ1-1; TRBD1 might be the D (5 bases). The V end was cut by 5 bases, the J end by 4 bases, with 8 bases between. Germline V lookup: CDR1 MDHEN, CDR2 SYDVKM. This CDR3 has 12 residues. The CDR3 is CASSQGSTEAFF. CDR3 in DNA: TGTGCCAGCAGTCAGGGTTCCACTGAAGCTTTCTTT.

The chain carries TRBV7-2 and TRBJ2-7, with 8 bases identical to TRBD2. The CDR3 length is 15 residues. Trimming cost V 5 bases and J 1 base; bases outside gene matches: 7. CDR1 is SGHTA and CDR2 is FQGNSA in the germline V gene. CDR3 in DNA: TGTGCCAGCAGCCGTCGTGCTAGCGGGTCCTACGAGCAGTACTTC. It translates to CASSRRASGSYEQYF.

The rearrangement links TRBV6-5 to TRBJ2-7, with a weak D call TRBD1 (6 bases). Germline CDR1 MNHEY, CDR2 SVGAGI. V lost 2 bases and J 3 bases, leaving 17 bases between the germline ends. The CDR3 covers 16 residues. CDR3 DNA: TGTGCCAGCAGTTACCGGTGGCCAGGGGACCACTACGAGCAGTACTTC. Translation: CASSYRWPGDHYEQYF.

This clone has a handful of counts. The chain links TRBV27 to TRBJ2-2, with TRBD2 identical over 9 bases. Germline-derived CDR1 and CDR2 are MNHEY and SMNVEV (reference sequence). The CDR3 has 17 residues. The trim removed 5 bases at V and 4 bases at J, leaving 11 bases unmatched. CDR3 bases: TGTGCCAGCAGTGGTAGCGGGGGCCCGCGAATCACCGGGGAGCTGTTTTTT. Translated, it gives CASSGSGGPRITGELFF.

The CDR3 nucleotides read TGTGCCAGCAGCTTTTATGGGGGCAACTACGAGCAGTACTTC. Translating it yields CASSFYGGNYEQYF. The chain employs TRBV7-8 and TRBJ2-7; D may be TRBD1 (6 bases). The CDR3 sequence is 14 residues long. Germline CDR1 is SGHVS and CDR2 is FQNEAQ. The V gene lost 3 bases and the J gene lost 3 bases, with 12 bases spanning the gap. The full variable domain, its missing parts supplied by reference TRBV7-8 and TRBJ2-7, is GAGVSQSPRYKVAKRGQDVALRCDPISGHVSLFWYQQALGQGPEFLTYFQNEAQLDKSGLPSDRFFAERPEGSVSTLKIQRTQQEDSAVYLCASSFYGGNYEQYFGPGTRLTVT.

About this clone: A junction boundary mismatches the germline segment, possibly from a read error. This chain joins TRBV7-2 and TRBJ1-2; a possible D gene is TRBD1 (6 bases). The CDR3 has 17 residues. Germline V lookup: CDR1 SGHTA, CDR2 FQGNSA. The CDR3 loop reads CASGLSVLITGFYGYTF. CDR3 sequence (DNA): TGTGCCAGCGGCTTATCCGTCCTCATTACAGGGTTTTATGGCTACACCTTC.

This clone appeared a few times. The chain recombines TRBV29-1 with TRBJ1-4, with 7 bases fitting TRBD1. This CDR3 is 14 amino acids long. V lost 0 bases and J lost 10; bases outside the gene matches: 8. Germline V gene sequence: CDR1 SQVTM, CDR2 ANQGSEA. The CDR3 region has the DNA TGCAGCGTTGAAGACGACAGGGTGTACGGAAAACTGTTTTTT. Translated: CSVEDDRVYGKLFF.

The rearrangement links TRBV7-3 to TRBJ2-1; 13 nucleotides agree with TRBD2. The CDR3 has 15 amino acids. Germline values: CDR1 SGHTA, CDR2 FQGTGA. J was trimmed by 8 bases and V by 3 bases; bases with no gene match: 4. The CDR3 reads CASSFGLAGVYEQFF. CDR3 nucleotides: TGTGCCAGCAGCTTCGGACTAGCGGGAGTGTATGAGCAGTTCTTC.

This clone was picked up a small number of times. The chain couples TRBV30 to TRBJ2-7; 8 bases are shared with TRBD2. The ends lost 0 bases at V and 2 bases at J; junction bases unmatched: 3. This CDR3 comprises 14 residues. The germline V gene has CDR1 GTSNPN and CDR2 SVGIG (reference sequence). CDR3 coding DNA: TGTGCCTGGAGTGTAATTAGCGGGACCTACGAGCAGTACTTC. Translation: CAWSVISGTYEQYF.

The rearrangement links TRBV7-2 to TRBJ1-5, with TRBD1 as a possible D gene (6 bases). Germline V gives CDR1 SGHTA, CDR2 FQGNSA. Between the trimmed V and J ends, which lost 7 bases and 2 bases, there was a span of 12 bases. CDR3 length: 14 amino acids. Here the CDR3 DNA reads TGTGCCAGCACGTCTAACAGGGGCAATCAGCCCCAGCATTTT. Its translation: CASTSNRGNQPQHF.

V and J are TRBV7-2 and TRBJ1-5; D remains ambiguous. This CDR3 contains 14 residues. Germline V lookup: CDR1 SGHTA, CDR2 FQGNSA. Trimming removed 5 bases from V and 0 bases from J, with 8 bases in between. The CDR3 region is CASSDGASNQPQHF. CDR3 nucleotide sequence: TGTGCCAGCAGCGATGGAGCTAGCAATCAGCCCCAGCATTTT.

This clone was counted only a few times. The CDR3 bases are TGTGCCAGCAGCCGGAGGCTGAACACTGAAGCTTTCTTT. Protein product: CASSRRLNTEAFF. The chain employs TRBV7-2 and TRBJ1-1; D not certain. Germline V CDR1 and CDR2: SGHTA, FQGNSA. The ends were cut back, 5 bases at V and 0 bases at J, with 7 bases in the middle. The CDR3 runs 13 residues.

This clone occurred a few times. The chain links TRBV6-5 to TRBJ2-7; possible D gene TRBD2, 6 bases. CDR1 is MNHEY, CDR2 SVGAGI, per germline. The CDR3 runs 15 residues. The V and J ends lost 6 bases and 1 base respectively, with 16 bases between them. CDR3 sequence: CASRTGVQVSYEQYF. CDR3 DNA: TGTGCCAGCAGGACGGGAGTACAGGTTTCCTACGAGCAGTACTTC.